This T cell receptor (beta chain) derives from a study of T cell repertoires in cytomegalovirus infection. Study in general: CMV infection and matching HLA type were both indicated by public TCR beta signatures.

TCRdb independently ran MiXCR on the reads; one entry per CDR3 protein. This repertoire shows more than 150,000 distinct CDR3 sequences, less than 25% found once; its top ten account for approximately 10%. With 5 bases removed from V and 0 bases from J, the gap between germline ends came to 11 bases. Germline lookup yields CDR1 LNHDA and CDR2 SQIVND (reference sequence). This CDR3 contains 16 residues. Sequencing input: PBMCs. The chain joins TRBV19 to TRBJ2-6; unclear D gene. The source is a human donor in good health (CMV status not recorded). Some clones in this sample may be carry-over from other donors' samples. Here the CDR3 DNA reads TGTGCCAGTAGTTGGGCCCGTGCCTCTGGGGCCAACGTCCTGACTTTC. Residues: CASSWARASGANVLTF. Combining the CDR3 with reference TRBV19 and TRBJ2-6 gives the whole variable domain DGGITQSPKYLFRKEGQNVTLSCEQNLNHDAMYWYRQDPGQGLRLIYYSQIVNDFQKGDIAEGYSVSREKKESFPLTVTSAQKNPTAFYLCASSWARASGANVLTFGAGSRLTVL.